These 23 T cell receptor beta chains were sequenced from one sample in a study of vaccination and CD4 T cells after COVID-19. Documented treatment: approximately nine-day PBMC culture with coronavirus spike peptide pools or control peptides (ViraFEST assay). An Oncomine TCR Beta short-read assay was used to sequence the DNA from cultured CD4+ T cells. TCRdb called the PCR reads again in MiXCR, with one record for every CDR3 protein. The sample records about 10,000 distinct CDR3 sequences, roughly 23% being singletons. Their target antigens are unknown. Sequenced material: CD4+ T cells from blood, cultured in vitro, taken after SARS-CoV-2 vaccination. The receptors here all came from a human donor who had recovered from COVID-19.

This rearrangement joins TRBV11-2 to TRBJ1-6; no clear D. The CDR3 extends over 13 amino acids. V lost 1 base and J lost 7, with 5 bases in between. Germline CDR1 and CDR2: SGHAT and FQNNGV. The CDR3 region has the DNA TGTGCCAGCAGCTTAGCGGGGAATTCACCCCTCCACTTT. Encoded protein: CASSLAGNSPLHF.

The chain links TRBV18 to TRBJ1-1; D is possibly TRBD1 (5 bases). This CDR3 is 18 amino acids long. Trimming stripped 1 base from V and 1 base from J, with 19 bases between. CDR1 is KGHSH, CDR2 LQKENI, per germline. The CDR3 bases are TGTGCCAGCTCACCACTGACCTTAATAGGGACGCGGAACACTGAAGCTTTCTTT. Translated, it gives CASSPLTLIGTRNTEAFF.

This clonotype counts as medium-sized. The chain employs TRBV14 and TRBJ2-7, with D hard to call. The CDR3 totals 14 residues. V was shortened by 0 bases and J by 4 bases, with 10 bases between the two germline ends. In germline, CDR1 is SGHDN, CDR2 FVKESK. CDR3 sequence: CASSQDRWSYEQYF. In nucleotides, the CDR3 is TGTGCCAGCAGCCAAGATCGATGGAGTTACGAGCAGTACTTC.

This clonotype rates as medium-sized. J is TRBJ1-1 and V is TRBV5-6; TRBD1 matches at 10 bases. Losses at the gene ends were 1 base for V and 1 base for J; bases not matched to a gene: 4. CDR3 length equals 16 residues. Germline CDR1 is SGHDT and CDR2 is YYEEEE. The CDR3: CASSLFGQGGNTEAFF. The CDR3, as DNA: TGTGCCAGCAGCTTGTTCGGACAGGGGGGGAACACTGAAGCTTTCTTT.

The V and J genes are TRBV28 and TRBJ1-5; D is undetermined. CDR3 length: 13 amino acids. Germline V gene data show CDR1 as MDHEN and CDR2 as SYDVKM. V lost 6 bases and J lost 0, with 6 bases in between. This CDR3 is CASRDGSNQPQHF. The CDR3 DNA follows: TGTGCCAGCAGGGACGGTAGCAATCAGCCCCAGCATTTT.

The chain combines TRBV7-9 with TRBJ1-5; no firm D call. The CDR3 totals 15 residues. Germline V gives CDR1 SEHNR, CDR2 FQNEAQ (reference sequence). V was pared by 1 base and J by 0 bases, with 7 bases between. The CDR3 loop is CASSLGGYSNQPQHF. CDR3 in DNA: TGTGCCAGCAGCTTAGGAGGGTATAGCAATCAGCCCCAGCATTTT.

The chain carries TRBV10-1 and TRBJ2-7; TRBD2 agrees at 15 bases. The CDR3 spans 16 residues. Trimming cost V 0 bases and J 9 bases; bases outside gene matches: 6. Germline lookup yields CDR1 WNHNN and CDR2 SYGVQD (reference sequence). The CDR3 here is CASSESRTSGRVGQYF. In nucleotides, the CDR3 is TGCGCCAGCAGTGAGTCTAGGACTAGCGGGAGGGTCGGGCAGTACTTC.

In its sample, this clonotype was seen a few times. The chain's CDR3 is CASSSPGRSTDTQYF. The CDR3 bases are TGTGCCAGCAGTTCTCCGGGGCGTAGCACAGATACGCAGTATTTT. This chain links TRBV28 with TRBJ2-3; TRBD1 or TRBD2 may be the D gene (5 bases each). CDR1 MDHEN and CDR2 SYDVKM come from the germline V gene. V dropped 4 bases and J dropped 0 bases, with 11 bases sitting between them. The CDR3 covers 15 residues.

V gene TRBV7-2 combines with J gene TRBJ1-6; D uncertain. CDR3 length equals 15 residues. Germline values: CDR1 SGHTA, CDR2 FQGNSA. V was shortened by 1 base and J by 7 bases, with 11 bases between the two germline ends. This chain's CDR3 is CASSLGYTANSPLHF. For the CDR3, the DNA is TGTGCCAGCAGCTTAGGGTACACGGCGAATTCACCCCTCCACTTT.

The chain links TRBV20-1 to TRBJ2-1; either TRBD1 or TRBD2 may fit D (5 bases each). CDR1 and CDR2 from the germline V gene are DFQATT and SNEGSKA (reference sequence). The CDR3 is made up of 11 amino acids. Trimming cost V 1 base and J 10 bases, with 8 bases left between them. CDR3 coding DNA: TGCAGTGCTAGAGTTTGGGGGGAGCAGTTCTTC. It translates to CSARVWGEQFF.

Of note for this clonotype: This CDR3 is missing its conserved last phenylalanine or tryptophan, likely due to a read error. The V call is TRBV11-3, the J call TRBJ2-7; no definite D call. V gave up 1 base and J gave up 5 bases, with 12 bases separating them. Per germline, CDR1 SGHNT and CDR2 YENEEA. CDR3 length: 14 residues. The CDR3 loop is CASSLVLRIHEQYI. The CDR3 DNA reads TGTGCCAGCAGCTTAGTATTAAGAATCCACGAGCAGTACATC.

This clonotype was seen more than once but under ten times. V gene TRBV28 combines with J gene TRBJ2-6; D gene ambiguous. Trimming cost V 4 bases and J 3 bases, with 16 bases left between them. The CDR3 consists of 17 residues. Germline loops: CDR1 MDHEN, CDR2 SYDVKM. CDR3 sequence: CASSYPPSPIGANVLTF. The DNA for the CDR3 is TGTGCCAGCAGTTACCCCCCCTCTCCGATTGGGGCCAACGTCCTGACTTTC.

The chain is built from TRBV20-1 and TRBJ1-1; no definite D call. CDR1 and CDR2 (germline): DFQATT, SNEGSKA (reference sequence). V dropped 7 bases and J dropped 6 bases, with 9 bases sitting between them. The CDR3 contains 10 residues. This CDR3 reads CSGSFPEAFF. The CDR3 region has the DNA TGCAGTGGATCCTTCCCTGAAGCTTTCTTT.

This clonotype was observed a single time. The chain couples TRBV2 to TRBJ2-7, with D unresolved. V lost 8 bases and J lost 7, with 3 bases in between. Looked up from germline, CDR1 is SNHLY and CDR2 is FYNNEI. This CDR3 is 8 amino acids long. In DNA form, the CDR3 reads TGTGCCAGCTTGGAGCAGTACTTC. Residues: CASLEQYF.

The J gene is TRBJ1-5, the V gene TRBV6-4; D is undetermined. This CDR3 has 13 amino acids. Germline values: CDR1 MRHNA, CDR2 SNTAGT. Trimming removed 5 bases at V and 7 bases at J, with 12 bases between. The CDR3 protein is CASSPIEGQPQHF. CDR3 sequence (DNA): TGTGCCAGCAGTCCGATAGAAGGGCAGCCCCAGCATTTT.

This clonotype counts as medium-sized. The chain is built from TRBV20-1 and TRBJ2-5, with 16 positions matching TRBD2. CDR3 length equals 16 residues. The germline CDR1 and CDR2 sequences are DFQATT and SNEGSKA (reference sequence). V lost 4 bases, J lost 5 bases, and 7 bases stayed unmatched. CDR3 loop: CSAKGTSGRARETQYF. In DNA form, the CDR3 reads TGCAGTGCTAAGGGGACTAGCGGGAGGGCCAGGGAGACCCAGTACTTC.

The J gene is TRBJ1-3, the V gene TRBV7-8; 9 nucleotides line up with TRBD1. The trim removed 5 bases at V and 0 bases at J, leaving 5 bases unmatched. CDR1 SGHVS and CDR2 FQNEAQ come from the germline V gene. The CDR3 is 16 residues long. The CDR3 DNA follows: TGTGCCAGCAGCCAGGGACAGGGATCCTCTGGAAACACCATATATTTT. It is translated as CASSQGQGSSGNTIYF.

This clonotype showed up just a few times. The chain couples TRBV7-2 to TRBJ2-7; weak D call: TRBD2 (6 bases). Trimming removed 1 base from V and 7 bases from J, with 17 bases in between. The CDR3 contains 15 residues. Germline CDR1 SGHTA, CDR2 FQGNSA. The CDR3 spells CASSLGLGTLGEQYF. CDR3 coding DNA: TGTGCCAGCAGCTTAGGTCTCGGGACTTTGGGTGAGCAGTACTTC. Drawing the rest from reference TRBV7-2 and TRBJ2-7, the complete variable domain is GAGVSQSPSNKVTEKGKDVELRCDPISGHTALYWYRQSLGQGLEFLIYFQGNSAPDKSGLPSDRFSAERTGGSVSTLTIQRTQQEDSAVYLCASSLGLGTLGEQYFGPGTRLTVT.

The V and J genes are TRBV11-3 and TRBJ2-7, with D possibly being TRBD1 (5 bases). This CDR3 is built from 14 residues. V was pared by 2 bases and J by 4 bases, with 12 bases between. Germline V gene sequence: CDR1 SGHNT, CDR2 YENEEA. As DNA, the CDR3 is TGTGCCAGCAGCTTATCTGGGGCAGGATACGAGCAGTACTTC. Residues: CASSLSGAGYEQYF.

This clonotype was seen more than once but under ten times. The CDR3 loop is CASSGSGTGTDTQYF. The CDR3 region has the DNA TGTGCCAGCAGTGGTAGCGGGACCGGCACAGATACGCAGTATTTT. The genes are TRBV6-1 and TRBJ2-3; 8 nucleotides line up with TRBD2. V dropped 4 bases and J dropped 1; count of bases not matched to a gene: 4. Germline CDR1 MNHNS, CDR2 SASEGT. The CDR3 has 15 residues.

The CDR3, as DNA: TGTGCCAGCAGCGGTCAGGGGGGACTCTCCTACGAGCAGTACTTC. It is translated as CASSGQGGLSYEQYF. The chain carries TRBV5-8 and TRBJ2-7, with a tentative D call TRBD1 (7 bases). CDR3 length: 15 amino acids. V was clipped by 4 bases and J by 0 bases, with 14 bases between them. Per the germline V gene, CDR1 is SGHTS and CDR2 is YDEGEE.

The chain employs TRBV10-2 and TRBJ1-5; D unclear. With 7 bases removed from V and 3 bases from J, the gap between germline ends came to 16 bases. This CDR3 comprises 15 residues. Germline V CDR1 and CDR2: WSHSY, SAAADI. CDR3: CASTSAGMYNQPQHF. The CDR3 nucleotides read TGCGCCAGCACGAGTGCCGGGATGTACAATCAGCCCCAGCATTTT.

A few counts support this clonotype. The chain is built from TRBV27 and TRBJ1-1; D unresolved. The CDR3 extends over 16 amino acids. Germline-derived CDR1 and CDR2 are MNHEY and SMNVEV (reference sequence). Trimming removed 6 bases at V and 0 bases at J, with 17 bases between. Here the CDR3 DNA reads TGTGCCAGCAGCCCGACCGGGCCCCCGATGAACACTGAAGCTTTCTTT. It specifies CASSPTGPPMNTEAFF.